This passage covers 17 T cell receptor beta chains from one sample sequenced in a study of CD8 T cells in Susac syndrome. The RNA, roughly 0.45 to 1 ug, was put through reverse transcription using random hexamers. TCRdb re-called the immunoSEQ multiplex PCR reads with MiXCR, one entry per CDR3 protein. The table has about 400,000 distinct CDR3 sequences, 75% to 90% seen once. Material: CD8+ T cells from PBMCs. Every receptor here comes from a human donor with multiple sclerosis.

The chain has TRBV11-2 and TRBJ1-2, with 8 positions matching TRBD1. The germline V gene encodes CDR1 SGHAT and CDR2 FQNNGV. J lost 4 bases, V lost 4 bases, and 5 bases had no gene match. The length of the CDR3 is 14 residues. Here the CDR3 DNA reads TGTGCCAGCAGCTCCCCAGGGGGCCCCTATGGCTACACCTTC. Its protein product is CASSSPGGPYGYTF.

A single count supports this clonotype. This chain links TRBV4-1 with TRBJ2-4, with D perhaps TRBD1 (5 bases). Trimming took 1 base from V and 0 from J, leaving 13 bases between them. Germline V gives CDR1 MGHRA, CDR2 YSYEKL. This CDR3 spans 17 amino acids. The CDR3 nucleotides read TGCGCCAGCAGCCAAGGGCCTGGGGCCCTAGCCAAAAACATTCAGTACTTC. Residues: CASSQGPGALAKNIQYF.

J is TRBJ1-2 and V is TRBV24-1; the D is unclear. The CDR3 sequence is 11 residues long. Per germline, CDR1 KGHDR and CDR2 SFDVKD. Trimming left V 4 bases short and J 7 bases short, with 6 bases between. The CDR3 loop is CATSDATGYTF. In DNA form, the CDR3 reads TGTGCCACCAGTGACGCGACTGGCTACACCTTC.

This clonotype was picked up one time. This rearrangement joins TRBV6-1 to TRBJ2-1; 8 bases are a match to TRBD1. CDR1 and CDR2 (germline): MNHNS, SASEGT. CDR3 length: 14 residues. Trimming removed 5 bases from V and 5 bases from J; junction bases left unmatched: 5. The CDR3 sequence: CASSTGGSDNEQFF. CDR3 nucleotides: TGTGCCAGCAGTACAGGGGGTTCGGACAATGAGCAGTTCTTC.

The gene calls are TRBV5-1 and TRBJ1-2; the match to TRBD1 covers 9 bases. This CDR3 contains 15 residues. CDR1 and CDR2 (germline): SGHRS, YFSETQ. V lost 5 bases to trimming and J lost 2 bases; unmatched junction nucleotides: 7. The DNA of the CDR3 is TGCGCCAGCAGTCTTGGGACAGGGAAAAACTATGGCTACACCTTC. This encodes CASSLGTGKNYGYTF.

The V and J genes are TRBV28 and TRBJ2-7; D uncertain. Germline V gene sequence: CDR1 MDHEN, CDR2 SYDVKM. The CDR3 runs 15 residues. The V and J ends lost 4 bases and 7 bases respectively, with 20 bases between them. The CDR3 DNA sequence: TGTGCCAGCAGTTGGAACCCGGTTGTGGACGGGGAGCAGTACTTC. Translation gives CASSWNPVVDGEQYF.

This chain uses TRBV29-1 with TRBJ2-5, with D maybe TRBD1 (5 bases). Germline lookup yields CDR1 SQVTM and CDR2 ANQGSEA. The CDR3 runs to 13 residues. V was pared by 8 bases and J by 3 bases, with 16 bases between. The CDR3 loop is CSFDLLREETQYF. In DNA, the CDR3 is TGCAGCTTCGACCTGCTCAGGGAAGAGACCCAGTACTTC.

The chain combines TRBV4-2 with TRBJ1-1; D remains unclear. The germline gives CDR1 LGHNA, CDR2 YNFKEQ. The CDR3 consists of 16 residues. The V end was cut by 0 bases, the J end by 1 base, with 12 bases between. CDR3 sequence reads: CASSQEWGLTNTEAFF. In DNA, the CDR3 is TGTGCCAGCAGCCAAGAATGGGGTTTGACGAACACTGAAGCTTTCTTT.

V gene TRBV12-3 or TRBV12-4 combines with J gene TRBJ1-1; tentatively, D is TRBD1 (5 bases). Trimming pared 6 bases from V and 2 bases from J, leaving 16 bases between. This CDR3 comprises 15 residues. The CDR3 DNA follows: TGTGCCAGCAGGGGGGGAAAAACAGAAAACACTGAAGCTTTCTTT. Translation gives CASRGGKTENTEAFF.

This clonotype was observed a single time. This chain connects TRBV29-1 to TRBJ2-2, with 7 nucleotides matching TRBD2. The CDR3 is 16 residues long. J was trimmed by 4 bases and V by 5 bases; bases with no gene match: 13. Germline loops: CDR1 SQVTM, CDR2 ANQGSEA. The CDR3 DNA is TGCAGCGTTATTTCAAGGGAGGGTGGGGGCACCGGGGAGCTGTTTTTT. The encoded protein is CSVISREGGGTGELFF.

This rearrangement joins TRBV27 to TRBJ2-6; 9 bases are shared with TRBD2. The CDR3 totals 20 residues. The ends lost 5 bases at V and 0 bases at J; junction bases unmatched: 14. The V gene's germline CDR1 is MNHEY and CDR2 SMNVEV (reference sequence). The CDR3 sequence is CASSISPWTSESSGANVLTF. In nucleotides, the CDR3 is TGTGCCAGCAGTATCTCCCCCTGGACTAGCGAAAGCTCTGGGGCCAACGTCCTGACTTTC.

CDR3 nucleotides: TGCGCCAGCAGCCAGCACACAGGGGCCAAAAACATTCAGTACTTC. Translating it yields CASSQHTGAKNIQYF. This chain uses TRBV4-1 with TRBJ2-4; tentatively, D is TRBD1 (6 bases). CDR1 and CDR2 (germline): MGHRA, YSYEKL. With 3 bases removed from V and 1 base from J, the gap between germline ends came to 10 bases. The CDR3 loop spans 15 amino acids.

The genes are TRBV27 and TRBJ1-5; D call uncertain. Looked up from germline, CDR1 is MNHEY and CDR2 is SMNVEV (reference sequence). The CDR3 contains 14 residues. Trimming pared 2 bases from V and 4 bases from J, leaving 9 bases between. The chain's CDR3 is CASSLRGLNQPQHF. The DNA for the CDR3 is TGTGCCAGCAGTTTACGAGGGCTAAATCAGCCCCAGCATTTT.

This sequence joins TRBV5-4 and TRBJ1-6; D is possibly TRBD1 (6 bases). V lost 0 bases and J lost 7, with 20 bases in between. CDR3 length equals 18 residues. Germline V lookup: CDR1 SGHNT, CDR2 YYREEE (reference sequence). CDR3 region: CASSLVWDTVGANSPLHF. The CDR3 DNA follows: TGTGCCAGCAGCTTGGTGTGGGACACCGTTGGCGCAAATTCACCCCTCCACTTT.

The rearrangement links TRBV29-1 to TRBJ1-2, with unresolved D. The CDR3 totals 14 residues. Germline V gene sequence: CDR1 SQVTM, CDR2 ANQGSEA. The germline V and J ends were trimmed by 1 base and 6 bases, with 15 bases remaining between them. The CDR3 sequence is CSVEGRRANDGYTF. For the CDR3, the DNA is TGCAGCGTTGAAGGACGCCGCGCTAATGATGGCTACACCTTC.

Concerning this clonotype: The junction departs from germline at one end; a sequencing error may be responsible. The chain employs TRBV9 and TRBJ2-3; 14 bases match TRBD2. The CDR3 sequence is 16 residues long. Germline-derived CDR1 and CDR2 are SGDLS and YYNGEE. CDR3 sequence reads: CASSVGLAGGTGTQYF. CDR3 nucleotide sequence: TGTGCCAGCAGCGTCGGACTAGCGGGAGGCACAGGTACGCAGTATTTT.

This chain connects TRBV27 to TRBJ2-1; TRBD2 matches 11 bases. Germline V gene data show CDR1 as MNHEY and CDR2 as SMNVEV (reference sequence). The CDR3 covers 17 residues. Losses at the gene ends were 1 base for V and 5 bases for J; bases not matched to a gene: 7. The CDR3 spells CASSLYGGLAENNEQFF. The CDR3 DNA sequence: TGTGCCAGCAGTTTATACGGGGGACTAGCGGAAAACAATGAGCAGTTCTTC.